Reported below is one T cell receptor beta chain. This clone's antigen is unknown. Base quality data are lacking; no much larger clone is found one base away. The FACS-sorted cells had their genomic DNA extracted, and the commercial immunoSEQ service was used to sequence the TCRbeta chains. The paper's processing steps were these. The repertoire data were analyzed using ImmunoSEQ Analyzer software v3.0 and R v3.5.1. Only productive rearrangements were analyzed, because any sequences with stop codons or out-of-frame rearrangements were filtered out. Simpson diversity, Shannon entropy, CDR3 length and nucleotide addition metrics were obtained from the sequencing provider. Clonotypes were grouped by frequency into dominant, sub-dominant, low or lowest abundance categories, and clonotypes below 0.1% were left out of most analyses. A CDR3 amino acid clonotype was designated public if detected in at least two subjects at a cumulative frequency of at least 0.5%. TCRdb mirrors the immuneACCESS table, restricted to in-frame sequences. Some clones are absent from its copies; in checked studies, under half trace to an unresolved V gene, and the reason for the others is unknown. That table gives V, J and clone size, and the DNA gave D and trimming. The table for this sample lists more than 35,000 clones; around nine tenths of them were counted only once. The ten largest clones represent roughly 0.48% of the sample.

Trimming takes 4 bases off V and 8 bases off J; junction bases not matched to a gene: 10. The germline V gene supplies CDR1 SGHDN and CDR2 FVKESK. Inclusive of the bounding cysteine and phenylalanine, the CDR3 is 15 residues long. The only DNA kept is the CDR3, 45 bases in frame from the first base. This sample is drawn from a study of CD8 T cells in acute hepatitis C reinfection (dated by TCRdb to 2020 to 2022). Regarding the research as a whole: This study examined the TCRbeta repertoire of CD8+ T cells that recognize the HCV NS3-1073 epitope, both during acute infection and after viral clearance. Paired acute and follow-up samples were contributed by four spontaneous resolvers.

Overall study results and their limits: CDR3 sequences shared with other epitopes were rare, and differing sequencing approaches may have limited exact matching. Only the TCRbeta chain was sequenced in bulk, so alphabeta pairing of public clonotypes could not be determined. NS3-1073 specific cells were too rare to sort in chronically infected subjects, so no follow-up repertoires exist for those subjects. Preferential use of the TRBV04 and TRBV06 gene families was observed in all groups, and this preferential usage was not explained by overrepresentation in the naive pool. Regardless of outcome, roughly 13 public clonotypes were found, and one public clonotype used V04-02/J02-02. High diversity was observed in NS3-1073 specific repertoires, and no significant differences in diversity were found between acute resolver, follow-up resolver and acute chronic samples.

What this sample's time point label stands for: naive CD8 control sorted from an acute-time-point sample. Enrolled in the Montreal Hepatitis C Cohort (HEPCO) in Canada, the donors were people who inject drugs, and these donors were followed every 3 months. A positive HCV RNA or antibody test that followed a negative test within the previous 24 weeks was the definition used for acute primary HCV infection. CD3, CD8 and CD45RO antibodies were used for surface staining, and dead cells were excluded with an aqua fixable dye. The cohort additionally had five to seven subjects who developed chronic infection, which was defined as HCV RNA positivity at 24 weeks. Frozen stocks of peripheral blood mononuclear cells were first thawed, after which negative isolation of CD8+ T cells was carried out using the MACS CD8+ T cell Isolation Kit. Cells were sorted on a BD FACSAria II cell sorter.

Sequencing was performed on naive CD8+ T cells from PBMCs. This sample's cell subset or site label indicates: sorted total naive CD45RO-negative CD8+ T cells. The receptor was isolated from a man aged 30 to 45 with chronic hepatitis C. The receptor chain draws on TRBV14 and TRBJ2-1; TRBD1 matches 8 bases in the middle. The sequenced DNA: TGTGCCAGCAGCCCCCTGCAGGGGGCGAGCCATGAGCAGTTCTTC. Its translation reads: CASSPLQGASHEQFF.